These 24 T cell receptor beta chains were all obtained from the same sample, sequenced in a study of T cell repertoires and HLA-DP antigens. What these receptors recognize is not known. Here immunoSEQ multiplex PCR was the method, and the copy in TCRdb shows in-frame clones only, minus some. The table has over 100,000 clones, 80% to 95% seen once; the top ten hold less than 0.35%. The sequenced sample was CD4+ T cells from PBMCs. The receptors were gathered from a woman under 30 in good health and CMV-seronegative.

A single count supports this clone. V gene TRBV6-5 combines with J gene TRBJ2-7; D may be TRBD2 (7 bases). Germline V CDR1 and CDR2: MNHEY, SVGAGI. The V and J ends lost 6 bases and 0 bases respectively, with 15 bases between them. This CDR3 is 15 amino acids long. The CDR3 loop is CASSPGGLGSYEQYF. Here the CDR3 DNA reads TGTGCCAGCAGCCCGGGGGGCTTGGGCTCCTACGAGCAGTACTTC.

The rearrangement joins TRBV28 to TRBJ2-2; no definite D call. Trimming cost V 8 bases and J 5 bases, with 18 bases left between them. This CDR3 comprises 15 residues. Per the germline V gene, CDR1 is MDHEN and CDR2 is SYDVKM. The CDR3 protein is CASCSQEIITGELFF. The CDR3 bases are TGTGCCAGCTGCAGCCAGGAAATCATTACCGGGGAGCTGTTTTTT.

The V gene is TRBV28, the J gene TRBJ1-4; no clear D. V lost 2 bases and J lost 4, with 5 bases in between. From germline, CDR1 is MDHEN and CDR2 SYDVKM. CDR3 length: 13 amino acids. Here the CDR3 DNA reads TGTGCCAGCAGTTTAATTCATAATGAAAAACTGTTTTTT. Protein: CASSLIHNEKLFF.

The rearrangement joins TRBV7-3 to TRBJ2-5; TRBD2 matches 15 bases. After removal of 4 bases from V and 3 bases from J, the junction contained 3 bases not matched to a gene. Germline V gives CDR1 SGHTA, CDR2 FQGTGA. This CDR3 has 16 amino acids. CDR3 residues: CASSSGLAGGKETQYF. The DNA for the CDR3 is TGTGCCAGCAGCTCTGGACTAGCGGGGGGGAAAGAGACCCAGTACTTC.

The rearrangement joins TRBV15 to TRBJ1-2; D is uncertain. There are 13 residues in the CDR3. V lost 2 bases, J lost 4 bases, and 8 bases lay in between. The germline V gene encodes CDR1 LNHNV and CDR2 YYDKDF (reference sequence). The CDR3: CATSRSPTYGYTF. DNA for the CDR3: TGTGCCACCAGCAGATCCCCAACCTATGGCTACACCTTC.

This sequence joins TRBV5-6 and TRBJ1-1, with 7 nucleotides matching TRBD1. J was trimmed by 4 bases and V by 1 base; bases with no gene match: 13. Germline V CDR1 and CDR2: SGHDT, YYEEEE. There are 17 residues in the CDR3. DNA of the CDR3: TGTGCCAGCAGCTTGCGGAGGGGGCTTCTATCGGGCACTGAAGCTTTCTTT. This codes for CASSLRRGLLSGTEAFF.

The rearrangement joins TRBV10-3 to TRBJ1-6; D might be TRBD1 (5 bases). From germline, CDR1 is ENHRY and CDR2 SYGVKD. The CDR3 length is 15 residues. The ends were cut back, 3 bases at V and 6 bases at J, with 12 bases in the middle. The CDR3, as DNA: TGTGCCATCAGTGATTGGTCCCAGGGTAATTCACCCCTCCACTTT. This gives the protein CAISDWSQGNSPLHF.

V is TRBV5-4 and J is TRBJ2-5; TRBD2 matches 8 bases. J gave up 0 bases and V 3 bases, and 4 bases lay outside the gene matches. The CDR3 is 15 amino acids. Germline V gene sequence: CDR1 SGHNT, CDR2 YYREEE (reference sequence). The CDR3 coding sequence is TGTGCCAGCAGCTCGGGCGGGGGGCACCAAGAGACCCAGTACTTC. Protein product: CASSSGGGHQETQYF.

The chain uses TRBV2 and TRBJ2-3, with TRBD2 matching 10 bases. This CDR3 spans 15 amino acids. Trimming took 5 bases from V and 3 from J; bases not matched to a gene: 5. Germline CDR1 and CDR2: SNHLY and FYNNEI. CDR3 in amino acids: CASSRSGGWTDTQYF. DNA of the CDR3: TGTGCCAGCAGTCGTAGCGGGGGGTGGACAGATACGCAGTATTTT.

V usage is TRBV19 and J usage is TRBJ2-1; D gene ambiguous. The ends were cut back, 4 bases at V and 4 bases at J, with 5 bases in the middle. This CDR3 spans 12 amino acids. The germline CDR1 and CDR2 sequences are LNHDA and SQIVND (reference sequence). The CDR3 sequence is CASSTNYNEQFF. The CDR3, as DNA: TGTGCCAGTAGTACTAATTACAATGAGCAGTTCTTC.

In DNA form, the CDR3 reads TGTGCCAGCAGCTATGGGGGACCATACACAGATACGCAGTATTTT. Its translation: CASSYGGPYTDTQYF. This chain uses TRBV7-9 with TRBJ2-3; the D call may be TRBD1 or TRBD2 (5 bases each). Trimming shortened V by 4 bases and J by 2 bases, and 13 bases separated the two germline ends. This CDR3 comprises 15 residues. Germline-derived CDR1 and CDR2 are SEHNR and FQNEAQ (reference sequence). Drawing the rest from reference TRBV7-9 and TRBJ2-3, the complete variable domain is DTGVSQNPRHKITKRGQNVTFRCDPISEHNRLYWYRQTLGQGPEFLTYFQNEAQLEKSRLLSDRFSAERPKGSFSTLEIQRTEQGDSAMYLCASSYGGPYTDTQYFGPGTRLTVL.

The chain links TRBV18 to TRBJ2-7, with 10 positions matching TRBD1. Germline loops: CDR1 KGHSH, CDR2 LQKENI. The CDR3 is 16 residues long. V trimming: 0 bases; J trimming: 12 bases; junction bases outside the gene matches: 14. CDR3 region: CASSPPSGTGAPPLYF. CDR3 nucleotide sequence: TGTGCCAGCTCACCACCTTCCGGGACAGGGGCTCCGCCCCTGTACTTC.

This chain joins TRBV7-9 and TRBJ2-7, with TRBD2 as a possible D gene (7 bases). The CDR3 spans 15 residues. Germline V lookup: CDR1 SEHNR, CDR2 FQNEAQ (reference sequence). V was clipped by 2 bases and J by 4 bases, with 15 bases between them. The CDR3 region is CASSLRGGPEYEQYF. The CDR3 nucleotides are TGTGCCAGCAGCTTAAGGGGGGGGCCAGAGTACGAGCAGTACTTC.

V usage is TRBV5-1 and J usage is TRBJ1-4; D is ambiguous. This CDR3 is 13 amino acids long. Trimming cost V 2 bases and J 6 bases, with 8 bases left between them. From germline, CDR1 is SGHRS and CDR2 YFSETQ. CDR3 nucleotides: TGCGCCAGCAGCTTACGGCGAGATGAAAAACTGTTTTTT. Its protein product is CASSLRRDEKLFF.

The chain has TRBV5-6 and TRBJ2-1; D is perhaps TRBD1 (5 bases). The CDR3 spans 15 residues. The V gene lost 4 bases and the J gene lost 7 bases, with 18 bases spanning the gap. CDR1 SGHDT and CDR2 YYEEEE come from the germline V gene. The DNA for the CDR3 is TGTGCCAGCAGCATAGGTTTCCAGGGTTGGAATGAGCAGTTCTTC. It specifies CASSIGFQGWNEQFF. The full variable domain, completed using reference TRBV5-6 and TRBJ2-1, is DAGVTQSPTHLIKTRGQQVTLRCSPKSGHDTVSWYQQALGQGPQFIFQYYEEEERQRGNFPDRFSGHQFPNYSSELNVNALLLGDSALYLCASSIGFQGWNEQFFGPGTRLTVL.

The chain carries TRBV11-2 and TRBJ2-5; 7 positions match TRBD1. V lost 5 bases, J lost 5 bases, and 11 bases stayed unmatched. Germline V lookup: CDR1 SGHAT, CDR2 FQNNGV. This CDR3 comprises 15 residues. DNA of the CDR3: TGTGCCAGCAGCACCCTGCAGGGGGTCCGGGAGACCCAGTACTTC. Translation: CASSTLQGVRETQYF.

A single count supports this clone. CDR3 protein: CASRGGGVSGANVLTF. In DNA form, the CDR3 reads TGTGCCAGCAGGGGCGGGGGCGTCTCTGGGGCCAACGTCCTGACTTTC. The chain links TRBV5-4 to TRBJ2-6; a weak D match, TRBD2 (7 bases). This CDR3 region has 16 residues. Germline CDR1 is SGHNT and CDR2 is YYREEE (reference sequence). V lost 5 bases and J 0 bases, leaving 12 bases between the germline ends.

The chain is built from TRBV29-1 and TRBJ2-5; TRBD2 matches 9 bases. Germline CDR1 SQVTM, CDR2 ANQGSEA. The CDR3 is 12 residues long. The ends lost 6 bases at V and 5 bases at J; junction bases unmatched: 4. The DNA for the CDR3 is TGCAGCGTCCTTAGCGGGAGTGAGACCCAGTACTTC. Translating it yields CSVLSGSETQYF.

This chain connects TRBV19 to TRBJ2-1; perhaps TRBD2 as D (5 bases). V shed 7 bases and J shed 0 bases, with 13 bases lying between them. Germline lookup yields CDR1 LNHDA and CDR2 SQIVND (reference sequence). The CDR3 spans 15 residues. CDR3 sequence (DNA): TGTGCCAGTACCACGGACTGGAGCTCCTACAATGAGCAGTTCTTC. This translates into CASTTDWSSYNEQFF. Drawing the rest from reference TRBV19 and TRBJ2-1, the complete variable domain is DGGITQSPKYLFRKEGQNVTLSCEQNLNHDAMYWYRQDPGQGLRLIYYSQIVNDFQKGDIAEGYSVSREKKESFPLTVTSAQKNPTAFYLCASTTDWSSYNEQFFGPGTRLTVL.

J is TRBJ1-2 and V is TRBV28; D not certain. CDR1 is MDHEN, CDR2 SYDVKM, per germline. The CDR3 totals 18 residues. Trimming took off 2 bases at V and 4 bases at J, with 23 bases between the two ends. The DNA for the CDR3 is TGTGCCAGCAGTTTAGGTTTGATTTTGGTGCCAGGTGGCTATGGCTACACCTTC. It specifies CASSLGLILVPGGYGYTF.

The J gene is TRBJ2-5, the V gene TRBV6-6, with unresolved D. Trimming stripped 3 bases from V and 5 bases from J, with 16 bases between. The CDR3 spans 15 residues. Germline loops: CDR1 MNHNY, CDR2 SVGAGI (reference sequence). For the CDR3, the DNA is TGTGCCAGCAGTTATCTGGCTGTAACGATGGAGACCCAGTACTTC. Translation: CASSYLAVTMETQYF.

This clone was recorded only once. V is TRBV19 and J is TRBJ2-1; D is possibly TRBD2 (6 bases). The CDR3 length is 15 residues. The V gene's germline CDR1 is LNHDA and CDR2 SQIVND (reference sequence). V was cut by 7 bases and J by 0 bases, with 13 bases left in between. The CDR3 region has the DNA TGTGCCAGTACCCCGGACGGGAGCTCCTACAATGAGCAGTTCTTC. Amino acids: CASTPDGSSYNEQFF.

The rearrangement uses TRBV7-2 and TRBJ2-4, with 7 bases identical to TRBD1. Germline CDR1 SGHTA, CDR2 FQGNSA. J was trimmed by 1 base and V by 5 bases; bases with no gene match: 8. This CDR3 spans 16 amino acids. The CDR3 sequence is CASSKEGARAKNIQYF. CDR3 coding DNA: TGTGCCAGCAGCAAAGAGGGGGCGCGGGCCAAAAACATTCAGTACTTC. Together with reference TRBV7-2 and TRBJ2-4, the CDR3 gives the full variable domain: GAGVSQSPSNKVTEKGKDVELRCDPISGHTALYWYRQSLGQGLEFLIYFQGNSAPDKSGLPSDRFSAERTGGSVSTLTIQRTQQEDSAVYLCASSKEGARAKNIQYFGAGTRLSVL.

The J gene is TRBJ1-5, the V gene TRBV6-6; 7 nucleotides align to TRBD1. There are 16 residues in the CDR3. V was pared by 2 bases and J by 4 bases, with 8 bases of the junction left unmatched. Germline lookup yields CDR1 MNHNY and CDR2 SVGAGI (reference sequence). CDR3 sequence: CASSYTRTGRNQPQHF. CDR3 DNA: TGTGCCAGCAGTTACACCAGGACAGGACGGAATCAGCCCCAGCATTTT.